This T cell receptor (beta chain) was identified during a study of blood T cell repertoires in COVID-19. Across the study: Samples came from the United States, Italy and Spain, spanning acute and convalescent COVID-19.

Remarks on this clone: This sample includes further DNA sequences coding for the same CDR3.

Enrolled during active infection, Seattle patients were then followed longitudinally. Per the authors' pipeline: Estimates of nucleated cell counts were drawn from the amplification of reference gene primers. Assay used: immunoSEQ multiplex PCR; TCRdb lists only in-frame clones, some missing. The V and J calls and clone size were taken over from that table, and D and trimming were inferred from the DNA. The table has roughly 380,000 clones, approximately 89% seen once. The CDR3 runs 13 residues. Trimming cost V 4 bases and J 2 bases; bases outside gene matches: 1. Germline V gene lookup returns CDR1 SEHNR and CDR2 FQNEAQ (reference sequence).

The chain joins TRBV7-9 to TRBJ1-2, with 7 bases lining up with TRBD1. The clonotype was recovered from a woman aged 35 to 49 with COVID-19, enrolled during active disease. Sequencing was carried out using peripheral blood. CDR3 bases: TGTGCCAGCAGCTCGACAGGGAACTATGGCTACACCTTC. This sequence encodes CASSSTGNYGYTF.